The 19 T cell receptor beta chains reported below all come from one sample, sequenced in a study of blood T cell repertoires in COVID-19. TCRdb keeps only in-frame clones here, not all; method: immunoSEQ multiplex PCR. The sample includes about 200,000 clones, about 89% of them seen just once. The source material was peripheral blood. The receptors were sampled from a woman between 35 and 50 years old with acute or convalescent COVID-19.

This rearrangement joins TRBV19 to TRBJ2-2; D perhaps matches TRBD2 (6 bases). Germline lookup yields CDR1 LNHDA and CDR2 SQIVND (reference sequence). The CDR3 contains 14 residues. Between the trimmed V and J ends, which lost 6 bases and 6 bases, there was a span of 14 bases. The CDR3 here is CASSPGVLSGELFF. CDR3 in DNA: TGTGCCAGTAGCCCGGGAGTTCTGTCCGGGGAGCTGTTTTTT.

The V gene is TRBV29-1, the J gene TRBJ1-1; 8 bases are shared with TRBD1. From germline, CDR1 is SQVTM and CDR2 ANQGSEA. The V segment lost 6 bases and the J segment 3 bases; nucleotides outside the gene matches: 9. The CDR3 has 14 amino acids. The CDR3 bases are TGCAGCGTGGCCTTAAAGGACAGGGACACTGAAGCTTTCTTT. Protein: CSVALKDRDTEAFF.

This clone came up a few times. The chain has TRBV9 and TRBJ1-3; 7 nucleotides line up with TRBD1. The CDR3 length is 15 residues. The J segment lost 1 base and the V segment lost 3 bases, leaving 4 bases of the junction unmatched. CDR1 and CDR2 (germline): SGDLS, YYNGEE. The CDR3 DNA reads TGTGCCAGCAGCGCCCTGACAGGGTCTGGAAACACCATATATTTT. Protein sequence: CASSALTGSGNTIYF. The variable domain in full, with the rest retrieved from reference TRBV9 and TRBJ1-3, is DSGVTQTPKHLITATGQRVTLRCSPRSGDLSVYWYQQSLDQGLQFLIQYYNGEERAKGNILERFSAQQFPDLHSELNLSSLELGDSALYFCASSALTGSGNTIYFGEGSWLTVV.

V is TRBV5-1 and J is TRBJ1-1; unclear D gene. V dropped 0 bases and J dropped 0 bases, with 9 bases sitting between them. CDR1 and CDR2 (germline): SGHRS, YFSETQ. This CDR3 has 15 amino acids. The CDR3 sequence is CASSLEGGMNTEAFF. The CDR3 DNA is TGCGCCAGCAGCTTGGAGGGAGGGATGAACACTGAAGCTTTCTTT.

This rearrangement joins TRBV4-1 to TRBJ2-3, with 8 bases matching TRBD2. The ends lost 8 bases at V and 3 bases at J; junction bases unmatched: 7. The CDR3 runs to 14 residues. Germline CDR1 is MGHRA and CDR2 is YSYEKL. This CDR3 reads CASCRGGMTDTQYF. The CDR3 DNA reads as TGCGCCAGCTGCCGGGGGGGAATGACAGATACGCAGTATTTT.

This chain uses TRBV20-1 with TRBJ1-2; 8 bases map to TRBD1. V lost 3 bases, J lost 4 bases, and 4 bases stayed unmatched. The CDR3 sequence is 13 residues long. Looked up from germline, CDR1 is DFQATT and CDR2 is SNEGSKA (reference sequence). The CDR3 DNA reads TGCAGTGCTAGTGAGGACAGGGCCTATGGCTACACCTTC. This gives the protein CSASEDRAYGYTF.

The rearrangement links TRBV14 to TRBJ1-6, with no clear D. V was pared by 1 base and J by 6 bases, with 7 bases between. The CDR3 runs 14 residues. The germline CDR1 and CDR2 sequences are SGHDN and FVKESK. The CDR3 loop reads CASSQGLLNSPLHF. CDR3 in DNA: TGTGCCAGCAGCCAAGGACTCCTTAATTCACCCCTCCACTTT.

This clone was picked up a small number of times. The chain couples TRBV4-1 to TRBJ1-6; D may be TRBD1 (6 bases). The length of the CDR3 is 17 residues. Trimming removed 2 bases from V and 4 bases from J, with 15 bases in between. Germline loops: CDR1 MGHRA, CDR2 YSYEKL. The CDR3 sequence: CASSQKLDRTYNSPLHF. For the CDR3, the DNA is TGCGCCAGCAGCCAAAAATTAGACAGGACATATAATTCACCCCTCCACTTT.

This sequence joins TRBV19 and TRBJ2-3, with 9 bases aligning to TRBD2. J gave up 3 bases and V 6 bases, and 7 bases lay outside the gene matches. The length of the CDR3 is 15 residues. The germline gives CDR1 LNHDA, CDR2 SQIVND (reference sequence). CDR3 sequence (DNA): TGTGCCAGTAGGCGCATGGCGGGGGGGACAGATACGCAGTATTTT. As protein: CASRRMAGGTDTQYF.

CDR3 in amino acids: CASGTGPLDEKLFF. Here the CDR3 DNA reads TGCGCCAGCGGGACAGGACCCCTCGATGAAAAACTGTTTTTT. The chain is built from TRBV5-1 and TRBJ1-4, with 8 bases fitting TRBD1. Trimming removed 7 bases from V and 6 bases from J; junction bases left unmatched: 8. From germline, CDR1 is SGHRS and CDR2 YFSETQ. The length of the CDR3 is 14 residues.

This clone is a singleton in its sample. This sequence joins TRBV5-1 and TRBJ1-5; TRBD1 matches 10 bases. The CDR3 is 15 residues long. Germline assignment: CDR1 SGHRS and CDR2 YFSETQ. Unmatched junction bases numbered 1, after V lost 0 bases and J lost 4 bases. CDR3 residues: CASSLGTGGNQPQHF. The CDR3 DNA sequence: TGCGCCAGCAGCTTGGGGACAGGGGGGAATCAGCCCCAGCATTTT.

CDR3 in DNA: TGTGCCAGCAGCCTGGAGGGGGGGCGCTCCTACAATGAGCAGTTCTTC. It encodes CASSLEGGRSYNEQFF. J is TRBJ2-1 and V is TRBV11-3, with D possibly TRBD2 on 7 matching bases. The CDR3 sequence is 16 residues long. Germline CDR1 and CDR2: SGHNT and YENEEA. V lost 5 bases and J 0 bases, leaving 14 bases between the germline ends.

V and J are TRBV2 and TRBJ2-1; possible D gene TRBD1, 5 bases. V lost 3 bases to trimming and J lost 8 bases, with 14 bases between them. The CDR3 has 14 residues. CDR1 is SNHLY, CDR2 FYNNEI, per germline. CDR3 nucleotide sequence: TGTGCCAGCAGTGACCCAGGGTCTTCATATGAGCAGTTCTTC. It encodes CASSDPGSSYEQFF. Full variable domain (rest looked up from reference TRBV2 and TRBJ2-1): EPEVTQTPSHQVTQMGQEVILRCVPISNHLYFYWYRQILGQKVEFLVSFYNNEISEKSEIFDDQFSVERPDGSNFTLKIRSTKLEDSAMYFCASSDPGSSYEQFFGPGTRLTVL.

V usage is TRBV6-5 and J usage is TRBJ1-2; 7 nucleotides line up with TRBD1. The germline gives CDR1 MNHEY, CDR2 SVGAGI. This CDR3 contains 13 residues. The J segment lost 5 bases and the V segment lost 11 bases, leaving 11 bases of the junction unmatched. CDR3: CAGYLGGSYGYTF. CDR3 sequence (DNA): TGTGCCGGATACCTAGGGGGCAGTTATGGCTACACCTTC.

The CDR3 sequence: CASSLGRIGEKLFF. The CDR3 nucleotides are TGTGCCAGCAGCTTAGGCAGGATCGGTGAAAAACTGTTTTTT. The chain carries TRBV11-2 and TRBJ1-4; D is ambiguous. V gave up 1 base and J gave up 7 bases, with 10 bases separating them. The CDR3 sequence is 14 residues long. Germline V gives CDR1 SGHAT, CDR2 FQNNGV.

Written as DNA, the CDR3 is TGTGCCAGCAGTCTACAGGGGGTTGACGAAAAACTGTTTTTT. Amino acids: CASSLQGVDEKLFF. The gene calls are TRBV6-6 and TRBJ1-4, with 8 nucleotides matching TRBD1. V shed 5 bases, J shed 8 bases, and the junction held 7 bases outside the gene matches. This CDR3 has 14 amino acids. CDR1 and CDR2 (germline): MNHNY, SVGAGI (reference sequence).

This rearrangement joins TRBV7-2 to TRBJ2-3, with D hard to call. CDR3 size: 15 residues. Germline lookup yields CDR1 SGHTA and CDR2 FQGNSA. Trimming took 4 bases from V and 3 from J, leaving 14 bases between them. The DNA of the CDR3 is TGTGCCAGCAGCTGGAGCGTTAGGTGGACAGATACGCAGTATTTT. It is translated as CASSWSVRWTDTQYF.

The sample holds one count of this clone. This chain uses TRBV6-6 with TRBJ1-1; the D is unclear. The CDR3 is made up of 14 amino acids. V was clipped by 6 bases and J by 3 bases, with 14 bases between them. Germline assignment: CDR1 MNHNY and CDR2 SVGAGI (reference sequence). CDR3 in amino acids: CASRMTPWDTEAFF. The CDR3 nucleotides read TGTGCCAGCAGGATGACTCCGTGGGACACTGAAGCTTTCTTT.

V is TRBV6-4 and J is TRBJ2-1; 10 nucleotides align to TRBD2. The CDR3 is 16 amino acids. Unmatched junction bases numbered 5, after V lost 2 bases and J lost 4 bases. The germline gives CDR1 MRHNA, CDR2 SNTAGT. CDR3: CASSDTQRGGYNEQFF. CDR3 nucleotides: TGTGCCAGCAGTGACACCCAGCGGGGGGGATACAATGAGCAGTTCTTC.